The T cell receptor beta chain under discussion was sequenced for a study of T cell responses to AZD1222 COVID-19 vaccine. Study outcomes and limitations: Repertoires were obtained solely post-peak T cell response. Only a handful of AZD1222 recipients tested seropositive at baseline.

Method: immunoSEQ multiplex PCR; TCRdb's copy keeps in-frame clones and lacks some. Of 70,000 to 75,000 clones in the sample, nearly 90% were seen once. V lost 6 bases to trimming and J lost 6 bases, with 17 bases between them. CDR3 length: 14 amino acids. CDR1 is SGHTA, CDR2 FQGTGA, per germline. A few counts support this clone. The target antigen is unknown. Pooled in the analysis were second doses at about 4 or about 12 weeks. The sample in question was peripheral blood, obtained 28 days after the second AZD1222 dose. The origin of this receptor is an adult who received the AZD1222 COVID-19 vaccine. The rearrangement uses TRBV7-3 and TRBJ1-2; weak D call: TRBD1 (5 bases). The CDR3 loop reads CASSLGGEGDGYTF. The DNA for the CDR3 is TGTGCCAGCAGTTTAGGAGGGGAAGGCGATGGCTACACCTTC.